The text below deals with one TCR beta chain. Its specificity is not known. Sequencing used immunoSEQ multiplex PCR; TCRdb keeps in-frame clones, though not all of them. The sample has approximately 740,000 clones, around 74% seen once. The data stem from a study of shared clonotypes between healthy human individuals. Study conclusions and caveats: Among donors, sharing of clonotypes was expected to be affected by sequencing depth.

With 2 bases removed from V and 4 bases from J, the gap between germline ends came to 12 bases. Germline values: CDR1 LNHDA, CDR2 SQIVND (reference sequence). This CDR3 has 15 residues. This clonotype originated in a woman in her twenties or thirties in good health. The sequenced material came from memory CD4+ T cells sorted from blood. Subset meaning: CD45RA-negative fraction. V and J are TRBV19 and TRBJ2-1; D perhaps matches TRBD2 (5 bases). CDR3 in DNA: TGTGCCAGTAGTATAACCCTGGACTCGTACAATGAGCAGTTCTTC. This encodes CASSITLDSYNEQFF.